This entry features one T cell receptor beta chain sequence. V was shortened by 1 base and J by 6 bases, with 13 bases between the two germline ends. Germline assignment: CDR1 SGHNT and CDR2 YYREEE (reference sequence). This CDR3 spans 14 amino acids. The sample belongs to a study of blood T cell repertoires in COVID-19. Whole-study context: Specimens from acute and convalescent COVID-19 originated in the United States, Italy and Spain. PBMCs, B-cell-depleted T cells, or T cells were the source of the cDNA or gDNA that made up the material.

The authors' processing: Using reference gene primer amplification, nucleated cell counts were estimated. Method: immunoSEQ multiplex PCR; TCRdb's copy keeps in-frame clones and lacks some. Clone size and the V and J calls come from that table; the DNA yielded D and trimming. The table shows some 85,000 clones, with just under 80% occurring only once. This sequence joins TRBV5-4 and TRBJ1-2; possible D gene TRBD1, 6 bases. This clonotype was sampled from a man between 65 and 85 years old with COVID-19, enrolled during active disease. Sequencing was done on a sample of peripheral blood. CDR3 residues: CASSLSHRVDGYTF. The DNA of the CDR3 is TGTGCCAGCAGCTTGTCGCACAGGGTCGATGGCTACACCTTC.